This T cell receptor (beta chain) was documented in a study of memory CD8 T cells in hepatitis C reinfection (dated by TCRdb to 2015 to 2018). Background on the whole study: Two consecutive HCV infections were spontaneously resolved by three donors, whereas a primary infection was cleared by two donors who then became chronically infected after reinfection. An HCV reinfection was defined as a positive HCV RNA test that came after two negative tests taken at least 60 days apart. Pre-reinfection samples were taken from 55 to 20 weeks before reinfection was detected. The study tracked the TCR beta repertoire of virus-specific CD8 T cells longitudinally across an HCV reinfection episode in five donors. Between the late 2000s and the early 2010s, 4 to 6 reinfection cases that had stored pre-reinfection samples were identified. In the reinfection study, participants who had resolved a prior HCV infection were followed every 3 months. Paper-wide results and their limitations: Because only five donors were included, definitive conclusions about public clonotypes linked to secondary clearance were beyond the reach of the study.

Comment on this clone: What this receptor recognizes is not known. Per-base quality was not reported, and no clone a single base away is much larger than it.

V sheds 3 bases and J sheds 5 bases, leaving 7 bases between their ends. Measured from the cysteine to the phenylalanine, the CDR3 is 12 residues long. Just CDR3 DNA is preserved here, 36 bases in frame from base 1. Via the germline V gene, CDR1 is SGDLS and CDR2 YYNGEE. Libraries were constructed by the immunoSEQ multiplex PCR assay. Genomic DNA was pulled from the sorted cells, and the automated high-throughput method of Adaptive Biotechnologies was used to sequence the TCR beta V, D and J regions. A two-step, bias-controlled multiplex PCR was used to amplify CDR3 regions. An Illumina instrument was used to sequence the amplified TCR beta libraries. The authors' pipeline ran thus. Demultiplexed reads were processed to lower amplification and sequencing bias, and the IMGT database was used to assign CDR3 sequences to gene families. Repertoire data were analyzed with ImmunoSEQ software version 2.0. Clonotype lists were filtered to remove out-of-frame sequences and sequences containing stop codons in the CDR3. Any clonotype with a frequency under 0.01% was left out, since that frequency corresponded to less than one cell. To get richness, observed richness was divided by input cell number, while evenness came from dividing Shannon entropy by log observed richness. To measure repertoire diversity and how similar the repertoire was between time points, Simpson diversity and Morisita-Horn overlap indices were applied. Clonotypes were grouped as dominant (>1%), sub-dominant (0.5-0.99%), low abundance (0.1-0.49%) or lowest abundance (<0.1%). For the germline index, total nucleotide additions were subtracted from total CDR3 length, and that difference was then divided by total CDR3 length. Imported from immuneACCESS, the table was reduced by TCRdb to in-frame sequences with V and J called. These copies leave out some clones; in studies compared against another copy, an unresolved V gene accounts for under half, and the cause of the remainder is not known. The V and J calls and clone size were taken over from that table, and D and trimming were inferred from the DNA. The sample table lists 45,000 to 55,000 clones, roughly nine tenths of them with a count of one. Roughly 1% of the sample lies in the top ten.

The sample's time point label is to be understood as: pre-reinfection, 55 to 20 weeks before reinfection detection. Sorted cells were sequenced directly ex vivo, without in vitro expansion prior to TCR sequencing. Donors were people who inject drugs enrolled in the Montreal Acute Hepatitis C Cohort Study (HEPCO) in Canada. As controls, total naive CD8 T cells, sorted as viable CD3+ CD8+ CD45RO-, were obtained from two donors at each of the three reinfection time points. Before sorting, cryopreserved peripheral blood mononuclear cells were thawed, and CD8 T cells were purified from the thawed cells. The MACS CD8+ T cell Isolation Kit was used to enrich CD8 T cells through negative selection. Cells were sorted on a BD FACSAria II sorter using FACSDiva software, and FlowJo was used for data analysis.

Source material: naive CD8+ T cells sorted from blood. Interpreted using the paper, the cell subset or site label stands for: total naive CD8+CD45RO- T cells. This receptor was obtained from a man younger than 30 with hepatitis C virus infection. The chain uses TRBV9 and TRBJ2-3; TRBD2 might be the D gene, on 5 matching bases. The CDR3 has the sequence CASSGLLDTQYF. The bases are TGTGCCAGCAGCGGACTATTAGATACGCAGTATTTT.